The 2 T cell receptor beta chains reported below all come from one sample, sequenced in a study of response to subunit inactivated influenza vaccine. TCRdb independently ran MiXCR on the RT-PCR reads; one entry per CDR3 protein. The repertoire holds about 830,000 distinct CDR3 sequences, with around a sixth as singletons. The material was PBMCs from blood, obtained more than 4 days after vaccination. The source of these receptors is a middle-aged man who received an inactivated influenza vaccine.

The CDR3 region is CASSSQRGMVVNEQFF. In nucleotides, the CDR3 is TGTGCCAGCAGCTCACAGCGGGGCATGGTGGTTAATGAGCAGTTCTTC. The rearrangement links TRBV7-2 to TRBJ2-1; the match to TRBD2 covers 7 bases. CDR1 and CDR2 (germline): SGHTA, FQGNSA. V dropped 4 bases and J dropped 7; count of bases not matched to a gene: 13. The CDR3 is made up of 16 amino acids.

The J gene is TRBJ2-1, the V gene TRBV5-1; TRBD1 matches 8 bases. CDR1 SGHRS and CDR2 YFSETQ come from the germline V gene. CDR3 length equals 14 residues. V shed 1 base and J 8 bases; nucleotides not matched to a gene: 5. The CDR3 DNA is TGCGCCAGCAGCTTGAGGGCAGGGGGCGATGAGCAGTTCTTC. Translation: CASSLRAGGDEQFF.